This is a list of T cell receptor beta chains from one sample in a study of blood T cells in healthy people across ages. TCRdb reanalysed the 5' RACE reads using MiXCR and keeps one entry per CDR3 protein. Found here are around 1,900,000 distinct CDR3 sequences, 30% to 40% of them singletons; the top ten hold 20% to 25%. The sample was blood. The receptors were sampled from a human donor in good health. Both conserved end residues are part of each CDR3. The order of the fields is V gene, CDR3 protein.

TRBV5-1 | CASSRSGDPNTEAFF
TRBV4-3 | CASSQDVRTYEQYF
TRBV12-3/TRBV12-4 | CASRPAVDSYEQYF
TRBV20-1 | CSAGGGEMLQETQYF
TRBV20-1 | CSAPRQGASQPQHF
TRBV20-1 | CSALAGGNGGYTF
TRBV29-1 | CSVDKQSGSYEQYF
TRBV21-1 | CASSLSTWTGAGELFF
TRBV5-1 | CASATGSTNEKLFF
TRBV4-2 | CASSHLSSGDSQETQYF
TRBV6-2/TRBV6-3 | CASSHGFQGSNQPQHF
TRBV14 | CASSQDIGSSPLHF
TRBV4-3 | CASSPQNTGHPGGYTF
TRBV20-1 | CCAPRGGYNEQFF
TRBV27 | CASRLGGRSYEQYF
TRBV9 | CASSKSGGAGEQFF
TRBV29-1 | CSVRQGASYNSPLHF
TRBV29-1 | CSVDAPGGTDTQYF
TRBV20-1 | CRASLSRASSYEQYF
TRBV20-1 | CSAISTRDRGLRETQYF
TRBV4-3 | CASSQATTPWDNSPLHF
TRBV3-1 | CASSYFLDRDYGYTF
TRBV12-3/TRBV12-4 | CASSHTLTSGTYRTDTQYF
TRBV20-1 | CSAPRIQETQFF
TRBV6-5 | CASSYSIEGGNTEAFF
TRBV5-1 | CASSGGPSGEQETQYF
TRBV5-1 | CASSLDGTLQPQHF
TRBV7-2 | CASSLGGGAKNEQFF
TRBV9 | CASSEQGAPQETQYF
TRBV4-1 | CASSQSGEYYNEQFF
TRBV7-2 | CASSLSGNPYEQYF
TRBV9 | CASSSRTELNTEAFF
TRBV6-6 | CASSTGASPLDTEAFF
TRBV12-3/TRBV12-4 | CASSPDRQKGYTF
TRBV28 | CASQNDLYEQYF
TRBV29-1 | CSVEGSWTGDNYEQFF
TRBV7-3 | CASSLRPRGTYNEQFF
TRBV4-2 | CASSHFSGGGGETQYF
TRBV20-1 | CSATGTDHQPQHF
TRBV5-1 | CASSLGSRDTIYEQYF
TRBV5-1 | CASSLQDTGGDYNEQFF
TRBV6-5 | CASSYTPGSYSTDTQYF
TRBV5-1 | CASRQDQETQYF
TRBV4-3 | CASSQDGGRRGEQYF
TRBV9 | CASSSPIEIGPNEQYF